Given below is one TCR beta chain in context. TCRdb reanalysed the RT-PCR reads using MiXCR and keeps one entry per CDR3 protein. Of about 700,000 distinct CDR3 sequences in the sample, 14% were seen once. The CDR3 spans 14 residues. With 0 bases removed from V and 15 bases from J, the gap between germline ends came to 18 bases. Germline V CDR1 and CDR2: SGHAT, FQNNGV. Sequencing was performed on memory CD4+ T cells from blood. The receptor comes from a female donor in good health, serving as a healthy control. This chain links TRBV11-2 with TRBJ2-1; no reliable D call. In nucleotides, the CDR3 is TGTGCCAGCAGCTTAGAGTTACCCAGCCATCGGAGGTTCTTC. Translated, it gives CASSLELPSHRRFF.